Listed below are T cell receptor beta chains from one sample, sequenced in a study of T cells in Graves' hyperthyroidism and ophthalmopathy. Each CDR3 protein gets one entry after TCRdb re-called the multiplex PCR reads with MiXCR. The sample lists hundreds of thousands of distinct CDR3 sequences; about 15% were seen once. Sequenced material: blood. These receptors all stem from a man between 18 and 29 years old with Graves' ophthalmopathy. Each CDR3 is given with its conserved first and last residue. D genes are given only for firm matches. Where a row states a size, it is once, few, many or the class of an expanded clone; other rows omit it.

. TRBJ2-5 many TRBV30 TGTGCCTGCTACAGGACCCAAGAGACCCAGTACTTC CACYRTQETQYF
TRBD1 TRBJ2-7 . TRBV5-1 TGCGCCAGCAGCTTGAGATCGGGACAGGGCTTGATCGAGCAGTACTTC CASSLRSGQGLIEQYF
. TRBJ1-3 . TRBV5-8 TGTGCCAGCAGCTTGGGCGTGGGCTCTGGAAACACCATATATTTT CASSLGVGSGNTIYF
TRBD1 TRBJ2-1 few TRBV6-1 TGTGCCAGCGCCGGGACAGGGGATTACAATGAGCAGTTCTTC CASAGTGDYNEQFF
TRBD1 TRBJ1-5 many TRBV2 TGTGCCAGCAAGACCCAGGGGGCTAGCAATCAGCCCCAGCATTTT CASKTQGASNQPQHF
TRBD1 TRBJ1-4 few TRBV19 TGTGCCAGTCAAGCCGGGACAGCAACTAATGAAAAACTGTTTTTT CASQAGTATNEKLFF
. TRBJ2-7 many TRBV10-2 TGCGCCAGCAGAGACCGCGAGCAGTACTTC CASRDREQYF
. TRBJ1-3 . TRBV5-5 TGTGCCAGCAGCTTTATCTCGGCAGGGCGAAACTCTGGAAACACCATATATTTT CASSFISAGRNSGNTIYF
TRBD2 TRBJ2-7 many TRBV12-3/TRBV12-4 TGTGCCAGCAGTTTGTATGTTAGCGGGGGAGTCTACGAGCAGTACTTC CASSLYVSGGVYEQYF
. TRBJ1-1 few TRBV14 TGTGCCAGCAGCCAGTTACAGGGATTTGCCACTGAAGCTTTCTTT CASSQLQGFATEAFF
TRBD1 TRBJ2-2 few TRBV6-2/TRBV6-3 TGTGCCTGCACACCGGCCCCAGGGGGTCCGTACGGGGAGCTGTTTTTT CACTPAPGGPYGELFF
TRBD1 TRBJ1-2 many TRBV12-3/TRBV12-4 TGTGCCAGCAGCACAGGGGACGGCTACACCTTC CASSTGDGYTF
TRBD1 TRBJ1-2 many TRBV2 TGTGCCAGCAGGAGGACAGGGGAGAGGTATGGCTACACCTTC CASRRTGERYGYTF
. TRBJ2-4 few TRBV6-2/TRBV6-3 TGTGCCAGCAGTCCCCTCAGGGGCAGAGCCAAAAACATTCAGTACTTC CASSPLRGRAKNIQYF
TRBD1 TRBJ2-7 few TRBV7-9 TGTGCCAGCAGCCACCGGGACAGGGACCACGAGCAGTACTTC CASSHRDRDHEQYF
TRBD1 TRBJ2-7 many TRBV20-1 TGCAGTGGGACAGGGAGCTCCTACGAGCAGTACTTC CSGTGSSYEQYF
TRBD1 TRBJ2-1 medium-sized TRBV11-2 TGTGCCAGCAGCTTTCCCGGGACAGGGTCCAATGAGCAGTTCTTC CASSFPGTGSNEQFF
TRBD2 TRBJ2-7 . TRBV19 TGTGCCAGTAGTGCCGCACCTCTAGCGGGGGGTTCCTACGAGCAGTACTTC CASSAAPLAGGSYEQYF
TRBD1 TRBJ2-2 . TRBV6-2/TRBV6-3 TGTGCCAGCAGCCTGACAGGGTCTGGCCCGGGGGAGCTGTTTTTT CASSLTGSGPGELFF
. TRBJ1-1 . TRBV20-1 TGCAGTGCTCCCAGAAGGGGCGAGGGAACTGAAGCTTTCTTT CSAPRRGEGTEAFF
. TRBJ1-2 . TRBV11-2 TGCGCCAGCAGCCCCGTCGTGGACTATAAGGATGGCTACACCTTC CASSPVVDYKDGYTF
TRBD1 TRBJ2-7 many TRBV27 TGTGCCAGCAGTTTTTTTAGAGGGACAGAAACCTACGAGCAGTACTTC CASSFFRGTETYEQYF
. TRBJ2-5 few TRBV6-1 TGTGCCAGCAGTGCGGGACAGACCCAGTACTTC CASSAGQTQYF
. TRBJ2-7 . TRBV6-5 TGTGCCAGCAGTTACGGGGACGGAGGGCCCTCCTACGAGCAGTACTTC CASSYGDGGPSYEQYF
TRBD2 TRBJ2-1 many TRBV5-1 TGCGCCAGCAGCTTGGACGGGAGGGCCCCCAATGAGCAGTTCTTC CASSLDGRAPNEQFF
. TRBJ1-2 few TRBV6-5 TGTGCCAGCTGGACCGCTCCGTATGGCTACACCTTC CASWTAPYGYTF
. TRBJ1-1 many TRBV27 TGTGCCAGCAGTTTACGCCTTCAGAACACTGAAGCTTTCTTT CASSLRLQNTEAFF
TRBD2 TRBJ2-7 many TRBV29-1 TGCAGCGTTGGGGACAGCGGGGGGAACGAGCAGTACTTC CSVGDSGGNEQYF
. TRBJ2-1 many TRBV7-3 TGTGCCAGCAGCCTAGCCCTACACAATGAGCAGTTCTTC CASSLALHNEQFF
. TRBJ1-3 few TRBV5-6 TGTGCCAGCAGCCTTCTGTTCTCTGGAAACACCATATATTTT CASSLLFSGNTIYF
TRBD2 TRBJ2-5 many TRBV6-1 TGTGCCAGCAGTGAAGCGTGGACTAGCGGGGCAGCTCAGGAGACCCAGTACTTC CASSEAWTSGAAQETQYF
TRBD1 TRBJ2-3 many TRBV24-1 TGTGCCACCAGTGATTTGCGATCGGGACAGGGTCGATCGGATACGCAGTATTTT CATSDLRSGQGRSDTQYF
. TRBJ1-4 many TRBV2 TGTGCCAGCAGTGAAGGGGACAACCATAATGAAAAACTGTTTTTT CASSEGDNHNEKLFF
. TRBJ1-4 . TRBV7-9 TGTGCCAGCAGCTTACCTGGAAGACCGTCTAATGAAAAACTGTTTTTT CASSLPGRPSNEKLFF
. TRBJ2-7 many TRBV7-6 TGTGCCAGCAGCCTAACAGGGCAATCTGCCTACGAGCAGTACTTC CASSLTGQSAYEQYF
. TRBJ2-7 . TRBV13 TGTGCCAGCAGCCCGGGATCCGAGCAGTACTTC CASSPGSEQYF
. TRBJ2-1 many TRBV5-4 TGTGCCAGCAGCTTAGGCCCCAGTGAGCAGTTCTTC CASSLGPSEQFF
. TRBJ2-3 many TRBV7-8 TGTGCCAGCAGCTTAGGGCAGGGTCGTAGAGATACGCAGTATTTT CASSLGQGRRDTQYF
TRBD2 TRBJ2-3 many TRBV7-9 TGTGCCAGTTCTAGCGGTTACACAGATACGCAGTATTTT CASSSGYTDTQYF
TRBD2 TRBJ2-3 few TRBV3-1 TGTGCCAGCAGCCAAGAAGTCCTAGCGGGGGGGCTGGGGGCTTCTGACACAGATACGCAGTATTTT CASSQEVLAGGLGASDTDTQYF
. TRBJ2-7 few TRBV19 TGTGCCAGTAACGACCTTCAGAGGGGCCAGCAGTACTTC CASNDLQRGQQYF
. TRBJ1-2 many TRBV27 TGTGCCAGCAGTTTAACCAGGGGAGATGGCTACACCTTC CASSLTRGDGYTF
. TRBJ2-7 . TRBV5-4 TGTGCCAGCAGCTGGGACACAGACTCCTACGAGCAGTACTTC CASSWDTDSYEQYF
TRBD2 TRBJ2-1 few TRBV7-6 TGTGCCAGCAGCTTAGGTCTAGCGGGAGGATCCGATGAGCAGTTCTTC CASSLGLAGGSDEQFF
. TRBJ1-2 . TRBV20-1 TGCAGTGCTAGACCCCTTGTATGGTTTGGCTACACCTTC CSARPLVWFGYTF
TRBD2 TRBJ2-2 many TRBV20-1 TGCAGTGCCAGTCGGGGGGGCAGAACCGGGGAGCTGTTTTTT CSASRGGRTGELFF
. TRBJ2-7 many TRBV20-1 TGCAGTGCTGAGACACTGGAGGACTACGAGCAGTACTTC CSAETLEDYEQYF
. TRBJ2-5 many TRBV14 TGTGCCAGCAGCCGGTCGGGGCAGGGGACCCAGTACTTC CASSRSGQGTQYF
. TRBJ2-5 . TRBV11-3 TGTGCCAGCAGCGAGCTGGCAGGCTGGTACCAAGAGACCCAGTACTTC CASSELAGWYQETQYF
. TRBJ2-3 many TRBV4-1 TGCGCCAGCAGCCAAATCCGGGACCTCACAGATACGCAGTATTTT CASSQIRDLTDTQYF
. TRBJ2-5 . TRBV9 TGTGCCAGCAGCGTAGGAACAGCAAGGGGGGAGACCCAGTACTTC CASSVGTARGETQYF
. TRBJ2-7 many TRBV12-3/TRBV12-4 TGTGCCAGCGGCGTGGGCGTATACGAGCAGTACTTC CASGVGVYEQYF
. TRBJ2-7 many TRBV7-9 TGTGCCAGCAGCGTACAGGGCTACGAGCAGTACTTC CASSVQGYEQYF
. TRBJ2-2 few TRBV4-1 TGCGCCAGCAGCCAAGGTGGCAGGGCCCTGAACACCGGGGAGCTGTTTTTT CASSQGGRALNTGELFF